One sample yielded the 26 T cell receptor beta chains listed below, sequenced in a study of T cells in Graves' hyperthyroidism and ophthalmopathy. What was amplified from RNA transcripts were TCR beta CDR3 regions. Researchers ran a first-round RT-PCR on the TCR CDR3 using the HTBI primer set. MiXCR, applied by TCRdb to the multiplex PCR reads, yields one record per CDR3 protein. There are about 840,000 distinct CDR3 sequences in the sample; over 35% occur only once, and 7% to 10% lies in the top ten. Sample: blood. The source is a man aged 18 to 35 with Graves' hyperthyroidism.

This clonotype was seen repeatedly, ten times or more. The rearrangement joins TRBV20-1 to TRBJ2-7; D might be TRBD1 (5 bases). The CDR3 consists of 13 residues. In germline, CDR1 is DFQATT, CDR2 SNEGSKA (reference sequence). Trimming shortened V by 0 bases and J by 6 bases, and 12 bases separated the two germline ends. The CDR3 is CSAREGVEREQYF. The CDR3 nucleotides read TGCAGTGCTAGAGAAGGGGTTGAGCGCGAGCAGTACTTC.

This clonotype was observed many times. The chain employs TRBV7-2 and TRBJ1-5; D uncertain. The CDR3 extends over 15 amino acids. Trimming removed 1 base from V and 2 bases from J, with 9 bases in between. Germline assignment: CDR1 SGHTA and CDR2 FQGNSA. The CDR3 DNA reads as TGTGCCAGCAGCTTAGGGTACAGCGGCAATCAGCCCCAGCATTTT. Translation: CASSLGYSGNQPQHF.

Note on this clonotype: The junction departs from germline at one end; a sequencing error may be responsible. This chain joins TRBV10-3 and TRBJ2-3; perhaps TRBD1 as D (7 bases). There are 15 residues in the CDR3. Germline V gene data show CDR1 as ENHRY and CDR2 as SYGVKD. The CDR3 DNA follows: TGTGCCAGCAGTTCACCAGGGGGGAGCACAGATACGCAGTATTTT. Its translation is CASSSPGGSTDTQYF.

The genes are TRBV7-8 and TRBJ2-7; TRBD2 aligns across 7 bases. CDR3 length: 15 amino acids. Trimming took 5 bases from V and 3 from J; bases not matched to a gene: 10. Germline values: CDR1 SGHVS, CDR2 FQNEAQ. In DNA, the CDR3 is TGTGCCAGCAGCCAGAGTGGGGGGGGAGGCTACGAGCAGTACTTC. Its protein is CASSQSGGGGYEQYF.

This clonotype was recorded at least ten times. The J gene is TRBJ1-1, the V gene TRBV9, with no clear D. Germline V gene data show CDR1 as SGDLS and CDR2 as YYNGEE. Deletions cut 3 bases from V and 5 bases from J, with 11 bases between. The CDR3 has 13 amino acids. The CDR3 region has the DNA TGTGCCAGCAGCGCCCAATTGGGAACTGAAGCTTTCTTT. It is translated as CASSAQLGTEAFF.

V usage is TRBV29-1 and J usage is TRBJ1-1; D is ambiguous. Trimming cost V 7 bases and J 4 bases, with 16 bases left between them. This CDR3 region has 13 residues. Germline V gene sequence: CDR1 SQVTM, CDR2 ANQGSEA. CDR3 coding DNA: TGCAGCGCTGACGACGGAGCACTCACTGAAGCTTTCTTT. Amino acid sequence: CSADDGALTEAFF.

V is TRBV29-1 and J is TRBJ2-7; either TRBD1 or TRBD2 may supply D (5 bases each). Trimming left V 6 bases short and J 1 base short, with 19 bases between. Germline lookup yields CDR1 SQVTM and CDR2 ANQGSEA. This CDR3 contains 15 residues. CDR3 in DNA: TGCAGCGTGTTGAGCTTCGGGACCTCTTCCTACGAGCAGTACTTC. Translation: CSVLSFGTSSYEQYF.

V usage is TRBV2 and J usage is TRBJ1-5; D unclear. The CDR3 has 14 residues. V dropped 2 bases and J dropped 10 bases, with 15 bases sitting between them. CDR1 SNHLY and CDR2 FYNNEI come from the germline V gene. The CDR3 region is CASSERESISPQHF. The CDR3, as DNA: TGTGCCAGCAGTGAAAGGGAATCCATCAGCCCCCAGCATTTT.

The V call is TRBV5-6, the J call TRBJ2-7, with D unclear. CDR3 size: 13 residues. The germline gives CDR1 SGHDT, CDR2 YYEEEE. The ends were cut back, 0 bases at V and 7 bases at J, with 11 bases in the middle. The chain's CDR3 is CASSLGHPREQYF. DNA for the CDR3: TGTGCCAGCAGCTTGGGGCACCCCAGGGAGCAGTACTTC. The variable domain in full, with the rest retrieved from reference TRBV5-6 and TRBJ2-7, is DAGVTQSPTHLIKTRGQQVTLRCSPKSGHDTVSWYQQALGQGPQFIFQYYEEEERQRGNFPDRFSGHQFPNYSSELNVNALLLGDSALYLCASSLGHPREQYFGPGTRLTVT.

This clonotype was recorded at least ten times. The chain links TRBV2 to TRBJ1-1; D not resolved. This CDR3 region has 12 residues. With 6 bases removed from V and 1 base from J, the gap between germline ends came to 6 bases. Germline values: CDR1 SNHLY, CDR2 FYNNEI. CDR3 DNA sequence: TGTGCCAGCAGGCCACAGAACACTGAAGCTTTCTTT. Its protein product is CASRPQNTEAFF.

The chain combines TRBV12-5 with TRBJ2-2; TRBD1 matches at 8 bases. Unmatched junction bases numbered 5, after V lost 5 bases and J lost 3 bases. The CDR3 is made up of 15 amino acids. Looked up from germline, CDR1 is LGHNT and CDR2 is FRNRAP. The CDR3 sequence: CASGLGQGYTGELFF. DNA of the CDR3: TGTGCTAGTGGTCTCGGACAGGGATACACCGGGGAGCTGTTTTTT.

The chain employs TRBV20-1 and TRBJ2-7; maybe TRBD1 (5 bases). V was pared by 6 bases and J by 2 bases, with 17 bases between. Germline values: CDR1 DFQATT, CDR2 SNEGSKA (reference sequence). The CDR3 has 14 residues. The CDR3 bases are TGCAGTGCCAGAAAACAGGTCGCCCCCTACGAGCAGTACTTC. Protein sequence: CSARKQVAPYEQYF.

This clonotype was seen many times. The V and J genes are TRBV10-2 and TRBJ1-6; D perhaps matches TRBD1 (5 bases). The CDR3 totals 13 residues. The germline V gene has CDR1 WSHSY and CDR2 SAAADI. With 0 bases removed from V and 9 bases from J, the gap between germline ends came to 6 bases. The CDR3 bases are TGCGCCAGCAGTGAGTCTGGGGGTTCACCCCTCCACTTT. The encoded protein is CASSESGGSPLHF.

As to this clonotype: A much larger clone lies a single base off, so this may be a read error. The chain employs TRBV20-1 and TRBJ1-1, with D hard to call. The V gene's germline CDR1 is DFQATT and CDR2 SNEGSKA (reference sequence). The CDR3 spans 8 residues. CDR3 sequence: CSAREALF. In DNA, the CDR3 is TGCAGTGCTAGAGAAGCTCTCTTT.

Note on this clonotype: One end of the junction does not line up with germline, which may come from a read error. The DNA for the CDR3 is TGTGCCAGCAGCAATTACCGGGTGCCATTAAATTCACCCCTCCACTTT. It yields the protein CASSNYRVPLNSPLHF. The V call is TRBV5-1, the J call TRBJ1-6; the D is unclear. The CDR3 is made up of 16 amino acids. Germline loops: CDR1 SGHRS, CDR2 YFSETQ.

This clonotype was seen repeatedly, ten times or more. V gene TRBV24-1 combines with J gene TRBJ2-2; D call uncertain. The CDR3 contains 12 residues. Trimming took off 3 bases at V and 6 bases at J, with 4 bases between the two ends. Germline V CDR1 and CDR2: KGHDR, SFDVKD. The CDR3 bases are TGTGCCACCAGTGATCTCGCCGGGGAGCTGTTTTTT. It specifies CATSDLAGELFF.

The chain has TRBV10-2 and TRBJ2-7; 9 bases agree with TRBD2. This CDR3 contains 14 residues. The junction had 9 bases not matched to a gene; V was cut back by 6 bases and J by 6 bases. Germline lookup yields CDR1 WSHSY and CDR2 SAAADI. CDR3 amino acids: CASSDTSGLLEQYF. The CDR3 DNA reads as TGCGCCAGCAGCGATACTAGCGGGCTTCTCGAGCAGTACTTC.

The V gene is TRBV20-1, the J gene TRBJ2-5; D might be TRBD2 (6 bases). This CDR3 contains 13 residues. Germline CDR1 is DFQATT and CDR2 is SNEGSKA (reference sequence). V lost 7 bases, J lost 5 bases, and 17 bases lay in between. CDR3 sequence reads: CSVSRGSRETQYF. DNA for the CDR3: TGCAGTGTTTCACGGGGGAGTCGGGAGACCCAGTACTTC.

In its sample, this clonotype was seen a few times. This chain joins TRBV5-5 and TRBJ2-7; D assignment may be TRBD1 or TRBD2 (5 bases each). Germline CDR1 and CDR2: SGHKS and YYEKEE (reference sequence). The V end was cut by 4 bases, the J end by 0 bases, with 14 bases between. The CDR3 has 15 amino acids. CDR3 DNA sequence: TGTGCCAGCAGCGTCGGGACGGATAGCTCCTACGAGCAGTACTTC. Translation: CASSVGTDSSYEQYF.

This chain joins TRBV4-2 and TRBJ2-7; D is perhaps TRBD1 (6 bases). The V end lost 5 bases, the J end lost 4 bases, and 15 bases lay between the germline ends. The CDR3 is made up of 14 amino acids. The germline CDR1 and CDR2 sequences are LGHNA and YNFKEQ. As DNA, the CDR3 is TGTGCCAGCAGCTTCGGCAGGGGTTATTACGAGCAGTACTTC. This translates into CASSFGRGYYEQYF.

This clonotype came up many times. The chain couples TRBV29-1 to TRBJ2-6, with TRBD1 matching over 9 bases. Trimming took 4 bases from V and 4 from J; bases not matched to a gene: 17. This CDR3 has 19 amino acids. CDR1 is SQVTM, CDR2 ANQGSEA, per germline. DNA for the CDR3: TGCAGCGTTGTTTTCTCGACGGGACAGGGTCCTTCAGGGGCCAACGTCCTGACTTTC. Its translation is CSVVFSTGQGPSGANVLTF.

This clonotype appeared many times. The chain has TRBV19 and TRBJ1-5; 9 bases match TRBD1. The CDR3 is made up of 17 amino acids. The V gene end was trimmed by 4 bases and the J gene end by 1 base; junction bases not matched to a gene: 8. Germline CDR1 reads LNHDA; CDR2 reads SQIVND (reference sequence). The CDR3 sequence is CASSTRDRVSSNQPQHF. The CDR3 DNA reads TGTGCCAGTAGTACTCGGGACAGGGTGTCAAGCAATCAGCCCCAGCATTTT.

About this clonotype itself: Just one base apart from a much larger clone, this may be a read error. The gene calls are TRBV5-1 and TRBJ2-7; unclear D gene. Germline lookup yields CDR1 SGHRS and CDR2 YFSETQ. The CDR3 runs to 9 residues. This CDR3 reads CASVYEQYF. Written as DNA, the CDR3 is TGTGCCAGCGTCTACGAGCAGTACTTC.

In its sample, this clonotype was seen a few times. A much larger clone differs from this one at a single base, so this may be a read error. In DNA form, the CDR3 reads TGCAGTGCCTCCGGGGGGGCGCTCAGGGCCAACGTCCTGACTTTC. Translated, it gives CSASGGALRANVLTF. V usage is TRBV20-1 and J usage is TRBJ2-6; 8 nucleotides agree with TRBD2. Germline-derived CDR1 and CDR2 are DFQATT and SNEGSKA (reference sequence). J gave up 5 bases and V 6 bases, and 9 bases lay outside the gene matches. This CDR3 region has 15 residues.

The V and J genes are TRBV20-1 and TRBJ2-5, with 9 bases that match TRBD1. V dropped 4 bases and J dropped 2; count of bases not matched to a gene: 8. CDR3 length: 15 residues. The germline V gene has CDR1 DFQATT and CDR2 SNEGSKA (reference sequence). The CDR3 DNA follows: TGCAGTGCTAATCCCCCACAGGGGGCTCAAGAGACCCAGTACTTC. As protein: CSANPPQGAQETQYF.

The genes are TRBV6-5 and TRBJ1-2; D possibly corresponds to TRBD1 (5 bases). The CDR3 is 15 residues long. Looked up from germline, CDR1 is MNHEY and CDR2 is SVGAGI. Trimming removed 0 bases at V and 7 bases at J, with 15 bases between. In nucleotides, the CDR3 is TGTGCCAGCAGTTACTCACCCGGGGGAGCTTTTGGCTACACCTTC. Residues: CASSYSPGGAFGYTF.